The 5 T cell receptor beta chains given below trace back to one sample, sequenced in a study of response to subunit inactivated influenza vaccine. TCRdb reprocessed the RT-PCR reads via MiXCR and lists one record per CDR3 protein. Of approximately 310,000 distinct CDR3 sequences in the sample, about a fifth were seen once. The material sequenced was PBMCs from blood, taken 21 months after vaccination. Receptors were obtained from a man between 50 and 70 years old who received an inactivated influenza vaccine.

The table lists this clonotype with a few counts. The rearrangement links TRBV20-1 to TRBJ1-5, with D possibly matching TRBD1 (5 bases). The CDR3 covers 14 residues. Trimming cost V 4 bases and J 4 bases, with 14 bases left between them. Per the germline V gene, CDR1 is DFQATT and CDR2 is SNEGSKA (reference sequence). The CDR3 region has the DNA TGCAGTGCTAAAACCGGGACTGCGAATCAGCCCCAGCATTTT. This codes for CSAKTGTANQPQHF.

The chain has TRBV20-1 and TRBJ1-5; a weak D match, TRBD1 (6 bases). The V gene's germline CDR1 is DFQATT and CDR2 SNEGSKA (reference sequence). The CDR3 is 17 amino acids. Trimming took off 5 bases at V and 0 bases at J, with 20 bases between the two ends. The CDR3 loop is CSAVLGGGPYSNQPQHF. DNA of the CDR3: TGCAGTGCTGTATTAGGAGGGGGACCCTATAGCAATCAGCCCCAGCATTTT.

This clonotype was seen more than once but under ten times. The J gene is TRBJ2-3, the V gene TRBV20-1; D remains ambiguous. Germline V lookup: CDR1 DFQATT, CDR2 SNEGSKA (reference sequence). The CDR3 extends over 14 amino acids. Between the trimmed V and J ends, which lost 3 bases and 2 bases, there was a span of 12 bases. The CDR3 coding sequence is TGCAGTGCTAGGGGCCAGCTCTCCACAGATACGCAGTATTTT. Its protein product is CSARGQLSTDTQYF.

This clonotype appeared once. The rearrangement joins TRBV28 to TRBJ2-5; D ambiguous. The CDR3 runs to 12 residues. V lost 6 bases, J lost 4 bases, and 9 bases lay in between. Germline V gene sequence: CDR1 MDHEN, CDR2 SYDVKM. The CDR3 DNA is TGTGCCAGCAGCCGATTCCGAGAGACCCAGTACTTC. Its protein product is CASSRFRETQYF.

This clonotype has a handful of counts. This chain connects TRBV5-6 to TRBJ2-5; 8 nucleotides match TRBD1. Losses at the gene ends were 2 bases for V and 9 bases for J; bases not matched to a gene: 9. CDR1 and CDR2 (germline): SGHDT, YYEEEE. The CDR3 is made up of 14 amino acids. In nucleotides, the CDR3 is TGTGCCAGCAGCTTAGGGACAGGAGGATCGGCCCAGTACTTC. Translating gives CASSLGTGGSAQYF.